This T cell receptor beta chain was sequenced during a study of early T cells in non-severe SARS-CoV-2 infection. In the study overall: Sequencing of unsorted whole blood was done on bulk RNA, leaving chains unpaired. The study, taken as a whole, reports: Missing private and CD4 specificities, VDJdb matching favored anti-spike CD8 responses.

The V gene's germline CDR1 is SGHRS and CDR2 YFSETQ. This CDR3 has 18 amino acids. V shed 0 bases and J 8 bases; nucleotides not matched to a gene: 12. The sample holds many counts of this clonotype. The antigen is unknown. Unique molecular identifiers were affixed to single, distinct cDNA molecules. TCRdb re-derived calls from the 5' RACE reads in MiXCR, one entry per CDR3 protein. Of more than 95,000 distinct CDR3 sequences listed, roughly 9.6% were seen once; the top ten hold roughly 4.5%. The sequenced sample was whole blood, obtained at baseline. The chain is built from TRBV5-1 and TRBJ2-1; 12 nucleotides line up with TRBD2. The TCR originated in an adult who was a healthcare worker with PCR-confirmed SARS-CoV-2 infection or an uninfected control (not recorded which). CDR3: CASSLVTSGSPLGDEQFF. CDR3 nucleotides: TGCGCCAGCAGCTTGGTGACTAGCGGGAGTCCCCTTGGCGATGAGCAGTTCTTC.